This T cell receptor (beta chain) derives from a study of blood T cell repertoires in COVID-19. Study-level background: T cells, B-cell-depleted T cells, or PBMCs supplied cDNA or gDNA.

TCRdb's table, derived via immunoSEQ multiplex PCR, lists solely in-frame clones and lacks some. Of about 43,000 clones listed, about four fifths are singletons. The CDR3 sequence is 17 residues long. The germline V gene encodes CDR1 SGHTA and CDR2 FQGNSA. The junction had 4 bases not matched to a gene; V was cut back by 5 bases and J by 1 base. This clone has just one count. The sample comprised peripheral blood. This chain links TRBV7-2 with TRBJ2-1; 14 positions agree with TRBD2. This TCR came from a woman aged 60-75 years with acute or convalescent COVID-19. CDR3 bases: TGTGCCAGCAGCAGAGGACTAGCGGGGGGTTCCTACAATGAGCAGTTCTTC. It translates to CASSRGLAGGSYNEQFF.